The 32 T cell receptor beta chains in this list originate from one sample, sequenced in a study of T cells in Graves' hyperthyroidism and ophthalmopathy. Template material for amplifying TCR beta CDR3 regions consisted of RNA transcripts. HTBI primers were used for first-round RT-PCR of the TCR CDR3. TCRdb re-derived calls from the multiplex PCR reads in MiXCR, one entry per CDR3 protein. The sample contains roughly 740,000 distinct CDR3 sequences, 16% of which appear only once. The sequencing input was blood. The receptors were gathered from a man aged 18-30 years with Graves' hyperthyroidism.

The chain is built from TRBV4-1 and TRBJ2-2; TRBD1 matches at 9 bases. CDR3 length: 16 amino acids. CDR1 MGHRA and CDR2 YSYEKL come from the germline V gene. V dropped 2 bases and J dropped 5; count of bases not matched to a gene: 6. For the CDR3, the DNA is TGCGCCAGCAGCCAATTGGGACAGGGAAGAACCGGGGAGCTGTTTTTT. Protein product: CASSQLGQGRTGELFF.

About this clonotype: The junction departs from the called germline gene at one end, perhaps through a read error. This sequence joins TRBV19 and TRBJ2-2, with D possibly being TRBD1 (5 bases). CDR1 and CDR2 from the germline V gene are LNHDA and SQIVND (reference sequence). This CDR3 comprises 14 residues. The CDR3 DNA sequence: TGTGCCAGTAGAATAGGGGCGTTCTCAGGGGAGCTGTTTTTT. It codes for CASRIGAFSGELFF.

The sample holds many counts of this clonotype. The chain combines TRBV20-1 with TRBJ1-2, with D maybe TRBD1 (6 bases). V lost 0 bases to trimming and J lost 4 bases, with 9 bases between them. The CDR3 has 13 residues. Germline assignment: CDR1 DFQATT and CDR2 SNEGSKA (reference sequence). The CDR3 DNA follows: TGCAGTGCTAGAGATGGAGGGGGCTATGGCTACACCTTC. It yields the protein CSARDGGGYGYTF.

This sequence joins TRBV4-1 and TRBJ2-7; 12 bases fit TRBD2. The CDR3 is 17 residues long. Germline loops: CDR1 MGHRA, CDR2 YSYEKL. V lost 1 base and J lost 3; bases outside the gene matches: 7. CDR3 sequence (DNA): TGCGCCAGCAGCCAAGGCCTTAGGACTAGCGGGATCTACGAGCAGTACTTC. Its protein is CASSQGLRTSGIYEQYF.

This clonotype was seen only a few times. The chain joins TRBV28 to TRBJ2-2, with 8 bases lining up with TRBD2. Germline V CDR1 and CDR2: MDHEN, SYDVKM. Unmatched junction bases numbered 26, after V lost 10 bases and J lost 4 bases. The CDR3 runs to 20 residues. CDR3 coding DNA: TGTGCCACCGGGGCATGGGTTGGAGGACTAGCAGGAGTTCGCACCGGGGAGCTGTTTTTT. Protein product: CATGAWVGGLAGVRTGELFF. Looking up the rest from reference TRBV28 and TRBJ2-2 gives the full variable domain: DVKVTQSSRYLVKRTGEKVFLECVQDMDHENMFWYRQDPGLGLRLIYFSYDVKMKEKGDIPEGYSVSREKKERFSLILESASTNQTSMYLCATGAWVGGLAGVRTGELFFGEGSRLTVL.

V is TRBV10-3 and J is TRBJ1-5; D unclear. CDR3 size: 15 residues. In germline, CDR1 is ENHRY, CDR2 SYGVKD. The V end lost 6 bases, the J end lost 3 bases, and 15 bases lay between the germline ends. CDR3 sequence: CAISPFEGTNQPQHF. The CDR3 DNA is TGTGCCATCAGCCCGTTTGAGGGTACCAATCAGCCCCAGCATTTT.

This clonotype was recorded many times. The chain couples TRBV5-1 to TRBJ2-1; weak D call: TRBD1 (8 bases). Germline CDR1 is SGHRS and CDR2 is YFSETQ. The CDR3 is made up of 16 amino acids. The V end lost 3 bases, the J end lost 6 bases, and 19 bases lay between the germline ends. This CDR3 is CASSSLTGEGGNEQFF. Written as DNA, the CDR3 is TGCGCCAGCAGCTCCCTGACAGGGGAGGGGGGCAATGAGCAGTTCTTC.

This clonotype turned up a few times. The chain carries TRBV11-3 and TRBJ2-1; TRBD2 agrees at 7 bases. The CDR3 is 11 residues long. V was pared by 5 bases and J by 13 bases, with 5 bases of the junction left unmatched. CDR1 and CDR2 (germline): SGHNT, YENEEA. CDR3 residues: CASSTAGVQFF. DNA for the CDR3: TGTGCCAGCAGCACCGCGGGAGTTCAGTTCTTC. Based on the CDR3 plus reference TRBV11-3 and TRBJ2-1, the full variable domain is EAGVVQSPRYKIIEKKQPVAFWCNPISGHNTLYWYLQNLGQGPELLIRYENEEAVDDSQLPKDRFSAERLKGVDSTLKIQPAELGDSAVYLCASSTAGVQFFGPGTRLTVL.

This clonotype showed up many times. The V call is TRBV28, the J call TRBJ2-7, with D perhaps matching TRBD2 (6 bases). In germline, CDR1 is MDHEN, CDR2 SYDVKM. There are 15 residues in the CDR3. V was shortened by 6 bases and J by 0 bases, with 15 bases between the two germline ends. The CDR3 loop reads CASRPSAGLSYEQYF. The CDR3 DNA reads TGTGCCAGCAGGCCGTCAGCGGGCCTCTCCTACGAGCAGTACTTC.

The gene calls are TRBV20-1 and TRBJ2-1, with 7 positions matching TRBD1. The CDR3 totals 12 residues. J was trimmed by 4 bases and V by 6 bases; bases with no gene match: 3. From germline, CDR1 is DFQATT and CDR2 SNEGSKA (reference sequence). CDR3 DNA sequence: TGCAGTGCCCAGGGGGTTTACAATGAGCAGTTCTTC. Translating it yields CSAQGVYNEQFF.

The J gene is TRBJ2-7, the V gene TRBV4-1, with 10 bases matching TRBD1. The V segment lost 2 bases and the J segment 3 bases; nucleotides outside the gene matches: 4. Germline CDR1 MGHRA, CDR2 YSYEKL. CDR3 length: 15 residues. The CDR3 is CASSQTGQGVYEQYF. The CDR3 coding sequence is TGCGCCAGCAGCCAAACAGGACAGGGGGTCTACGAGCAGTACTTC.

In its sample, this clonotype was seen many times. The gene calls are TRBV28 and TRBJ1-4, with D unclear. CDR3 length equals 13 residues. V was shortened by 3 bases and J by 11 bases, with 13 bases between the two germline ends. Germline loops: CDR1 MDHEN, CDR2 SYDVKM. The CDR3, as DNA: TGTGCCAGCAGTTTTATTTTTCCACAGAAACTGTTTTTT. This gives the protein CASSFIFPQKLFF.

The chain couples TRBV9 to TRBJ2-5; D remains unclear. V was shortened by 2 bases and J by 1 base, with 9 bases between the two germline ends. CDR3 length: 14 amino acids. Germline CDR1 SGDLS, CDR2 YYNGEE. As DNA, the CDR3 is TGTGCCAGCAGCGTGGAAACCTTCCAAGAGACCCAGTACTTC. This translates into CASSVETFQETQYF.

The sample holds many counts of this clonotype. V and J are TRBV28 and TRBJ2-7, with a tentative D call TRBD2 (6 bases). Trimming pared 2 bases from V and 2 bases from J, leaving 13 bases between. The CDR3 has 15 residues. The V gene's germline CDR1 is MDHEN and CDR2 SYDVKM. CDR3 in amino acids: CASSLMEGRTYEQYF. Here the CDR3 DNA reads TGTGCCAGCAGTTTAATGGAGGGACGAACCTACGAGCAGTACTTC.

The chain joins TRBV14 to TRBJ2-1, with 15 bases identical to TRBD2. This CDR3 is built from 14 residues. CDR1 and CDR2 from the germline V gene are SGHDN and FVKESK. With V trimmed by 4 bases and J by 12 bases, 4 bases remained unmatched. The CDR3 spells CASSLWTSGRGQFF. CDR3 DNA sequence: TGTGCCAGCAGCCTTTGGACTAGCGGGAGGGGGCAGTTCTTC.

The chain uses TRBV7-9 and TRBJ1-2; D gene ambiguous. This CDR3 contains 15 residues. Trimming took 1 base from V and 5 from J, leaving 14 bases between them. Germline lookup yields CDR1 SEHNR and CDR2 FQNEAQ (reference sequence). CDR3 loop: CASSLVGPRSYGYTF. DNA for the CDR3: TGTGCCAGCAGCTTAGTCGGCCCCAGATCGTATGGCTACACCTTC. Variable domain in full (rest from reference TRBV7-9 and TRBJ1-2): DTGVSQNPRHKITKRGQNVTFRCDPISEHNRLYWYRQTLGQGPEFLTYFQNEAQLEKSRLLSDRFSAERPKGSFSTLEIQRTEQGDSAMYLCASSLVGPRSYGYTFGSGTRLTVV.

There are many counts of this clonotype. The CDR3 region has the DNA TGTGCCACCAGCAGACGACCGGGGGAGAACTACGAGCAGTACTTC. It encodes CATSRRPGENYEQYF. The chain has TRBV15 and TRBJ2-7; tentatively, D is TRBD2 (6 bases). The CDR3 loop spans 15 amino acids. CDR1 is LNHNV, CDR2 YYDKDF, per germline (reference sequence). V was trimmed by 2 bases and J by 3 bases, leaving 14 bases between them.

This clonotype was found a few times. This chain joins TRBV19 and TRBJ1-5; D is unclear. The CDR3 is 13 residues long. CDR1 and CDR2 (germline): LNHDA, SQIVND (reference sequence). Trimming pared 7 bases from V and 4 bases from J, leaving 11 bases between. The DNA of the CDR3 is TGTGCCAGTACCCCAGGAGAAAATCAGCCCCAGCATTTT. This sequence encodes CASTPGENQPQHF.

The J gene is TRBJ2-1, the V gene TRBV7-9; TRBD2 agrees at 10 bases. V dropped 5 bases and J dropped 2; count of bases not matched to a gene: 9. CDR3 size: 17 residues. Germline CDR1 is SEHNR and CDR2 is FQNEAQ (reference sequence). The CDR3 nucleotides read TGTGCCAGCAGCCGTATGGGGAGCGGGAGGGCCTACAATGAGCAGTTCTTC. This encodes CASSRMGSGRAYNEQFF.

This clonotype was detected ten times or more. The V call is TRBV2, the J call TRBJ2-4, with D possibly being TRBD1 (6 bases). The CDR3 covers 16 residues. Trimming cost V 6 bases and J 2 bases, with 17 bases left between them. CDR1 is SNHLY, CDR2 FYNNEI, per germline. CDR3 in amino acids: CASRPPNTGPKNIQYF. In DNA form, the CDR3 reads TGTGCCAGCAGACCCCCCAACACAGGGCCCAAAAACATTCAGTACTTC.

There are many counts of this clonotype. This CDR3 is CASSTTGRWGQEQETQYF. The CDR3 nucleotides read TGTGCCAGCAGTACTACCGGTAGATGGGGACAGGAGCAAGAGACCCAGTACTTC. The V call is TRBV28, the J call TRBJ2-5; 8 bases line up with TRBD1. The trim removed 5 bases at V and 2 bases at J, leaving 16 bases unmatched. Germline CDR1 and CDR2: MDHEN and SYDVKM. The CDR3 sequence is 18 residues long. The full variable domain, in which reference TRBV28 and TRBJ2-5 provide the parts outside the CDR3, is DVKVTQSSRYLVKRTGEKVFLECVQDMDHENMFWYRQDPGLGLRLIYFSYDVKMKEKGDIPEGYSVSREKKERFSLILESASTNQTSMYLCASSTTGRWGQEQETQYFGPGTRLLVL.

This clonotype turned up a few times. V is TRBV18 and J is TRBJ2-1; D may correspond to TRBD1 or TRBD2 (7 bases each). V was cut by 4 bases and J by 7 bases, with 23 bases left in between. The V gene's germline CDR1 is KGHSH and CDR2 LQKENI. The CDR3 length is 17 residues. As DNA, the CDR3 is TGTGCCAGCTCACGACTTGCGGTGGGAGGGGGCTGGAATGAGCAGTTCTTC. Translation: CASSRLAVGGGWNEQFF.

This clonotype showed up just a few times. The V gene is TRBV5-6, the J gene TRBJ1-1; D is unresolved. V was cut by 4 bases and J by 7 bases, with 14 bases left in between. The length of the CDR3 is 13 residues. Germline V gives CDR1 SGHDT, CDR2 YYEEEE. CDR3 protein: CASSLRPQDEAFF. As DNA, the CDR3 is TGTGCCAGCAGCCTACGCCCCCAGGATGAAGCTTTCTTT.

The table lists this clonotype with a few counts. The CDR3 sequence is CAPSLGRSYNEQFF. As DNA, the CDR3 is TGTGCCCCCTCTTTAGGGCGGTCCTACAATGAGCAGTTCTTC. The chain combines TRBV24-1 with TRBJ2-1; D gene unclear. The CDR3 is 14 amino acids. Looked up from germline, CDR1 is KGHDR and CDR2 is SFDVKD. V gave up 12 bases and J gave up 1 base, with 15 bases separating them.

The V gene is TRBV19, the J gene TRBJ2-1; 12 bases are shared with TRBD2. The germline CDR1 and CDR2 sequences are LNHDA and SQIVND (reference sequence). The length of the CDR3 is 14 residues. Losses at the gene ends were 10 bases for V and 8 bases for J; bases not matched to a gene: 9. Written as DNA, the CDR3 is TGTGCCACCATTGGACTAGCGGGACGGTATGAGCAGTTCTTC. Translated, it gives CATIGLAGRYEQFF. The whole variable domain, filled in from reference TRBV19 and TRBJ2-1, reads DGGITQSPKYLFRKEGQNVTLSCEQNLNHDAMYWYRQDPGQGLRLIYYSQIVNDFQKGDIAEGYSVSREKKESFPLTVTSAQKNPTAFYLCATIGLAGRYEQFFGPGTRLTVL.

This clonotype was counted many times. For the CDR3, the DNA is TGTGCCAGCAGCCCCGGGACTAGCGGGTCCCTCGAGCAGTACTTC. This translates into CASSPGTSGSLEQYF. The genes are TRBV12-3 or TRBV12-4 and TRBJ2-7, with 12 bases aligning to TRBD2. CDR3 size: 15 residues. Trimming took 6 bases from V and 6 from J; bases not matched to a gene: 9.

This clonotype was recorded a few times. This sequence joins TRBV3-1 and TRBJ2-2; D remains ambiguous. Trimming stripped 1 base from V and 3 bases from J, with 15 bases between. Germline V gene data show CDR1 as LGHDT and CDR2 as YNNKEL (reference sequence). The CDR3 covers 17 residues. The CDR3 region is CASSQGPTPGYTGELFF. Here the CDR3 DNA reads TGTGCCAGCAGCCAAGGACCCACGCCCGGGTACACCGGGGAGCTGTTTTTT.

V and J are TRBV7-9 and TRBJ1-2; no reliable D call. V lost 2 bases, J lost 7 bases, and 17 bases lay in between. The CDR3 runs 15 residues. Per the germline V gene, CDR1 is SEHNR and CDR2 is FQNEAQ (reference sequence). CDR3 in amino acids: CASSLIQPLGSGYTF. The DNA of the CDR3 is TGTGCCAGCAGCTTAATTCAACCACTCGGGTCTGGCTACACCTTC.

This clonotype was seen a handful of times. The chain couples TRBV2 to TRBJ1-1; 10 bases agree with TRBD1. CDR3 length: 14 amino acids. Germline V CDR1 and CDR2: SNHLY, FYNNEI. The ends lost 6 bases at V and 5 bases at J; junction bases unmatched: 6. In DNA form, the CDR3 reads TGTGCCAGCAGCCAGGACAGGGGGAAGACTGAAGCTTTCTTT. Its protein product is CASSQDRGKTEAFF.

This clonotype was observed a few times. The chain recombines TRBV4-2 with TRBJ1-5, with D possibly being TRBD1 (6 bases). Germline V gene sequence: CDR1 LGHNA, CDR2 YNFKEQ. V shed 0 bases and J shed 6 bases, with 12 bases lying between them. The CDR3 covers 15 residues. The CDR3: CASSQDPRGGQPQHF. The CDR3 DNA sequence: TGTGCCAGCAGCCAAGATCCCAGGGGTGGTCAGCCCCAGCATTTT.

This clonotype was seen many times. The chain couples TRBV19 to TRBJ2-1; a weak D match, TRBD1 (5 bases). V dropped 3 bases and J dropped 4 bases, with 10 bases sitting between them. Per the germline V gene, CDR1 is LNHDA and CDR2 is SQIVND (reference sequence). There are 14 residues in the CDR3. CDR3 DNA sequence: TGTGCCAGTAGTATTAACAGGTTGTACAATGAGCAGTTCTTC. Amino acids: CASSINRLYNEQFF.

This rearrangement joins TRBV7-9 to TRBJ1-1, with TRBD1 as a possible D gene (6 bases). Germline CDR1 SEHNR, CDR2 FQNEAQ (reference sequence). The V end lost 1 base, the J end lost 1 base, and 16 bases lay between the germline ends. The CDR3 consists of 17 residues. The CDR3, as DNA: TGTGCCAGCAGCTTAGGGGGCGGGGGGGCCGAGAACACTGAAGCTTTCTTT. Its translation: CASSLGGGGAENTEAFF. Based on the CDR3 plus reference TRBV7-9 and TRBJ1-1, the full variable domain is DTGVSQNPRHKITKRGQNVTFRCDPISEHNRLYWYRQTLGQGPEFLTYFQNEAQLEKSRLLSDRFSAERPKGSFSTLEIQRTEQGDSAMYLCASSLGGGGAENTEAFFGQGTRLTVV.